This T cell receptor beta chain was sequenced for a study of T cell responses to AZD1222 COVID-19 vaccine. As for this clone: Antigen unknown.

Germline CDR1 reads MNHEY; CDR2 reads SVGAGI. V lost 6 bases and J 5 bases, leaving 16 bases between the germline ends. CDR3 length equals 14 residues. The study's findings and limits: Clonal diversity was possibly underestimated, and the donors were mostly white British, with more females. Two doses of AZD1222 preceded a rise in Spike-specific TCR breadth and depth.

TCRdb's copy holds only in-frame clones and misses some; the assay was immunoSEQ multiplex PCR. The table includes roughly 250,000 clones, 85% to 95% detected once. The material was peripheral blood, obtained on day 0 of AZD1222 vaccination. The TCR originated in an adult in good health. The rearrangement uses TRBV6-5 and TRBJ2-5, with D perhaps assigned TRBD1 or TRBD2 (6 bases each). The CDR3 region has the DNA TGTGCCAGCAGGGGTAGCGGAGGGGGGGAGACCCAGTACTTC. Amino acid sequence: CASRGSGGGETQYF.